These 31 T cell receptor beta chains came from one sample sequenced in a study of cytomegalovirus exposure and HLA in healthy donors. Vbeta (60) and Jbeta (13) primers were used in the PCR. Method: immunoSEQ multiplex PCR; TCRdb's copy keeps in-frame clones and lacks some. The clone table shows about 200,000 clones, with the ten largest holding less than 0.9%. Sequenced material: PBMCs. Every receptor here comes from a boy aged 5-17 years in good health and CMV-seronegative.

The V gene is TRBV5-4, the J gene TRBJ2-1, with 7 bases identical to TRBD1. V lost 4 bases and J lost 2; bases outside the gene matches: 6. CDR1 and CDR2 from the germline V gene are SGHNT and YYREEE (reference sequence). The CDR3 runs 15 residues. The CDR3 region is CASSPPGQTYNEQFF. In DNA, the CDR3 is TGTGCCAGCAGCCCCCCGGGACAGACCTACAATGAGCAGTTCTTC.

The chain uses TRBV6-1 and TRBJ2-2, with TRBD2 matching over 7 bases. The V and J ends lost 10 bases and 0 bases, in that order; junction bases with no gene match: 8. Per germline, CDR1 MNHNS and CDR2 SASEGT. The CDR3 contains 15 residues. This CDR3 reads CATKERGANTGELFF. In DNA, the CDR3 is TGTGCCACCAAGGAGCGGGGCGCGAACACCGGGGAGCTGTTTTTT.

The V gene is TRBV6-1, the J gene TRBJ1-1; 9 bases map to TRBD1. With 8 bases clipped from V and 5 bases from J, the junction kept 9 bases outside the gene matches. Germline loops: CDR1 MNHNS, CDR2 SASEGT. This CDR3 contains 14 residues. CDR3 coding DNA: TGTGCCAGCGGTCGGGACAGGGTTGAAACTGAAGCTTTCTTT. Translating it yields CASGRDRVETEAFF.

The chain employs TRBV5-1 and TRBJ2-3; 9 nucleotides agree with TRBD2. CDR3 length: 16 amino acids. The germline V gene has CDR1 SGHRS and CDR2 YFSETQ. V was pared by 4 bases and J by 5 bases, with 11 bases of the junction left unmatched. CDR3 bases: TGCGCCAGCAGCGTGAAACCAAGCGGGGGGCAAGATACGCAGTATTTT. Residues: CASSVKPSGGQDTQYF. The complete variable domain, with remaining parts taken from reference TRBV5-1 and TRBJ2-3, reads KAGVTQTPRYLIKTRGQQVTLSCSPISGHRSVSWYQQTPGQGLQFLFEYFSETQRNKGNFPGRFSGRQFSNSRSEMNVSTLELGDSALYLCASSVKPSGGQDTQYFGPGTRLTVL.

CDR3 amino acids: CASSPTGSSYEQYF. The CDR3 nucleotides are TGTGCCAGCAGTCCCACGGGTAGCTCCTACGAGCAGTACTTC. The chain joins TRBV6-1 to TRBJ2-7; no clear D. This CDR3 is 14 amino acids long. Deletions cut 5 bases from V and 0 bases from J, with 11 bases between. Germline-derived CDR1 and CDR2 are MNHNS and SASEGT.

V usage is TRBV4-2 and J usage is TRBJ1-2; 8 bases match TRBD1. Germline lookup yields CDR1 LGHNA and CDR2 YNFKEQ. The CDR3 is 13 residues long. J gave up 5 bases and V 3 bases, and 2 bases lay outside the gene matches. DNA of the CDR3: TGTGCCAGCAGCCAGCGACAGGGGTATGGCTACACCTTC. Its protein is CASSQRQGYGYTF.

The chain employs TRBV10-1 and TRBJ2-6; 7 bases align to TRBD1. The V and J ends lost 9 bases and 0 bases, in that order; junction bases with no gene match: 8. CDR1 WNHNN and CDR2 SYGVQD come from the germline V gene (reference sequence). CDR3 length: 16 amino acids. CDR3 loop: CARSGTVGSGANVLTF. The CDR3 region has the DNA TGCGCCAGGTCCGGGACAGTCGGCTCTGGGGCCAACGTCCTGACTTTC.

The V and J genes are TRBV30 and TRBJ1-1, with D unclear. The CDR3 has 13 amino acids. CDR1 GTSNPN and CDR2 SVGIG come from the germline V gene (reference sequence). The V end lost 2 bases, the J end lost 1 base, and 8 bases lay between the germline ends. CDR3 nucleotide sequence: TGTGCCTGGAGTTTAAGCCGGAACACTGAAGCTTTCTTT. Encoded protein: CAWSLSRNTEAFF.

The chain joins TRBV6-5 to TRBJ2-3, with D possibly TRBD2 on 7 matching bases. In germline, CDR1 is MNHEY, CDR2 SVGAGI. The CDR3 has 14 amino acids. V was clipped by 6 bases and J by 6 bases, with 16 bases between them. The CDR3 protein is CASSLGGGRDTQYF. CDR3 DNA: TGTGCCAGCAGCCTAGGGGGGGGGAGGGATACGCAGTATTTT.

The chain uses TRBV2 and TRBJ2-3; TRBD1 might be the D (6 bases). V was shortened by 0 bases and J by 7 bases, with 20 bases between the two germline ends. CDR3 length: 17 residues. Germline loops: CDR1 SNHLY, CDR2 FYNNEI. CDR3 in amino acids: CASSEALGPGDSNTQYF. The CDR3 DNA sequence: TGTGCCAGCAGTGAAGCGCTTGGGCCAGGGGATTCGAATACGCAGTATTTT.

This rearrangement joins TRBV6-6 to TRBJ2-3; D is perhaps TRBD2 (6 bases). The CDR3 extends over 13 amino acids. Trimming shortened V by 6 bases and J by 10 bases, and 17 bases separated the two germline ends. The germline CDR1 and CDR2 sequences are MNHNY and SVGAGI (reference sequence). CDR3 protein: CASSSGAGYAQYF. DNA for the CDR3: TGTGCCAGCAGCTCGGGTGCGGGGTACGCGCAGTATTTT.

This chain's CDR3 is CASREYRGDSYGYTF. Here the CDR3 DNA reads TGTGCCAGCAGGGAATACAGGGGCGACAGCTATGGCTACACCTTC. The chain has TRBV6-5 and TRBJ1-2; 7 bases agree with TRBD1. The CDR3 runs 15 residues. From germline, CDR1 is MNHEY and CDR2 SVGAGI. Trimming took 6 bases from V and 4 from J; bases not matched to a gene: 11.

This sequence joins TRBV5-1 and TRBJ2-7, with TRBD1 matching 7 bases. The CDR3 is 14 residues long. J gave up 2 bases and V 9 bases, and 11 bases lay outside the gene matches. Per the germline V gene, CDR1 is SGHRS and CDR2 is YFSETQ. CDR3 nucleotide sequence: TGCGCCATAGAGCGACAGGGTCCTCCCTACGAGCAGTACTTC. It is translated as CAIERQGPPYEQYF.

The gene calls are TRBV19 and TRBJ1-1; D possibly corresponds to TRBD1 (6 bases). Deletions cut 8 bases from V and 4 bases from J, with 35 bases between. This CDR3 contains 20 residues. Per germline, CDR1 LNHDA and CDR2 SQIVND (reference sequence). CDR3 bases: TGTGCCAGTCAACTCCAGGGGATTAGGGGCCAAAGCAGGGGAAGCACTGAAGCTTTCTTT. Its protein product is CASQLQGIRGQSRGSTEAFF.

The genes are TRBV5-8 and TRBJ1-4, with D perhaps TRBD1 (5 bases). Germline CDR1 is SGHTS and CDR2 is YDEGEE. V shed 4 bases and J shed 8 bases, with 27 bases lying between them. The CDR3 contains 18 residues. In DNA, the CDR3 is TGTGCCAGCAGCCCCACACAGGTGATCCATTTTGGCAAGGAAAAACTGTTTTTT. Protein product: CASSPTQVIHFGKEKLFF.

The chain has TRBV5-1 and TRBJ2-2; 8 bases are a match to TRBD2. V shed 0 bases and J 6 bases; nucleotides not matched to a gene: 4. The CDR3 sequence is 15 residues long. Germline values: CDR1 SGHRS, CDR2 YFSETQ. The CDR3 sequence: CASSLVAGGPGELFF. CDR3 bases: TGCGCCAGCAGCTTGGTGGCGGGGGGTCCCGGGGAGCTGTTTTTT.

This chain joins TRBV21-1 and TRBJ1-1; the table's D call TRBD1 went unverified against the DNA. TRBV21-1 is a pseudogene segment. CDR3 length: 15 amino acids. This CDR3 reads CASSSSNRGITEAFF. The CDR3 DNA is TGTGCCAGCAGCAGCTCGAACAGGGGTATCACTGAAGCTTTCTTT.

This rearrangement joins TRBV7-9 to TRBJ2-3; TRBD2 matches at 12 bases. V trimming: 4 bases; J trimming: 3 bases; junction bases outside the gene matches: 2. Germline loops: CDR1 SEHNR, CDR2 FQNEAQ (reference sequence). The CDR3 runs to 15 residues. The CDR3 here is CASSSTSGGTDTQYF. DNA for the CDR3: TGTGCCAGCAGCTCTACTAGCGGGGGGACAGATACGCAGTATTTT.

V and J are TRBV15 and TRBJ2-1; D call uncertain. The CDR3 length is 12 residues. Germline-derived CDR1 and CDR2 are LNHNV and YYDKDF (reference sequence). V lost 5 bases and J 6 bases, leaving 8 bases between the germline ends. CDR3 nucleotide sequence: TGTGCCACCAGCCCTACGGGCAATGAGCAGTTCTTC. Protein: CATSPTGNEQFF.

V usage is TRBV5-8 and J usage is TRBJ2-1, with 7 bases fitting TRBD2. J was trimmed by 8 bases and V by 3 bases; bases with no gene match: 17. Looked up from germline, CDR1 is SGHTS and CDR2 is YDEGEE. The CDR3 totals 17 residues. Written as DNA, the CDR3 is TGTGCCAGCAGCTCGGTAACAGCGGGGCCGCTCTCCCATGAGCAGTTCTTC. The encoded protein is CASSSVTAGPLSHEQFF.

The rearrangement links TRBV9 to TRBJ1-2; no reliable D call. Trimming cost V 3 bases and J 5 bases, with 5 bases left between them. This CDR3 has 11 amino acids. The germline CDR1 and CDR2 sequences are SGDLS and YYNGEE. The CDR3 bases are TGTGCCAGCAGCGCCCTATATGGCTACACCTTC. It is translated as CASSALYGYTF.

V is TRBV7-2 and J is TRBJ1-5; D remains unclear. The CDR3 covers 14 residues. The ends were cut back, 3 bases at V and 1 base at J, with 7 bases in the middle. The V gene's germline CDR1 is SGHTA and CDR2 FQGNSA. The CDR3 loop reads CASSFDGSNQPQHF. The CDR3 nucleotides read TGTGCCAGCAGCTTCGACGGGAGCAATCAGCCCCAGCATTTT.

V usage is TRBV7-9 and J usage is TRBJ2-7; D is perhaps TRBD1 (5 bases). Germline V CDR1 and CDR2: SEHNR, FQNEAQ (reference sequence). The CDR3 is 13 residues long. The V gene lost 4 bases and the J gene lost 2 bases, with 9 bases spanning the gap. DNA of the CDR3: TGTGCCAGCAGCTCGACAGCTACCTACGAGCAGTACTTC. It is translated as CASSSTATYEQYF. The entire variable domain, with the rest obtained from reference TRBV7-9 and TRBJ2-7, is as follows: DTGVSQNPRHKITKRGQNVTFRCDPISEHNRLYWYRQTLGQGPEFLTYFQNEAQLEKSRLLSDRFSAERPKGSFSTLEIQRTEQGDSAMYLCASSSTATYEQYFGPGTRLTVT.

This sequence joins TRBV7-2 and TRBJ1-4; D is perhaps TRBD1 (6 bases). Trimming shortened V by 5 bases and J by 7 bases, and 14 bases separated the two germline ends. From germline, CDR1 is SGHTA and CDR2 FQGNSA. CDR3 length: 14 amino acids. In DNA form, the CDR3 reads TGTGCCAGCAGCGTTGCGGGGGGCGTTGAAAAACTGTTTTTT. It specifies CASSVAGGVEKLFF.

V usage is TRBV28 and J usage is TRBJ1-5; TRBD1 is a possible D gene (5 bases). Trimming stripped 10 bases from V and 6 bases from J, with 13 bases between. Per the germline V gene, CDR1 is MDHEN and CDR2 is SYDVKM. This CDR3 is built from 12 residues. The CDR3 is CATQGGGQPQHF. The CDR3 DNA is TGTGCCACCCAGGGAGGCGGTCAGCCCCAGCATTTT.

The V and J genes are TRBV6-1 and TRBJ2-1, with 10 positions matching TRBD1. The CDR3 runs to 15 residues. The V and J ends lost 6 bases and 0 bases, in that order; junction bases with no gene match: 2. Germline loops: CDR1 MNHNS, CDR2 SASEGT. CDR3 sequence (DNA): TGTGCCAGCAGAGACAGGGGGCTCTCCTACAATGAGCAGTTCTTC. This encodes CASRDRGLSYNEQFF.

In nucleotides, the CDR3 is TGTGCCAGCAGCGTAGTCGGGGGGCGCTACAATGAGCAGTTCTTC. Its translation: CASSVVGGRYNEQFF. V is TRBV9 and J is TRBJ2-1; TRBD2 is a possible D gene (7 bases). V lost 0 bases and J lost 3, with 10 bases in between. The CDR3 runs 15 residues. CDR1 is SGDLS, CDR2 YYNGEE, per germline.

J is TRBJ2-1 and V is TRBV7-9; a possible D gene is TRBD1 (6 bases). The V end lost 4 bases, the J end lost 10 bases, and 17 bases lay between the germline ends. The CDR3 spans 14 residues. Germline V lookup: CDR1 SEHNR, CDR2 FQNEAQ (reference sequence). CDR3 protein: CASSSGQDGREQFF. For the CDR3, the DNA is TGTGCCAGCAGCTCGGGACAAGACGGACGAGAGCAGTTCTTC.

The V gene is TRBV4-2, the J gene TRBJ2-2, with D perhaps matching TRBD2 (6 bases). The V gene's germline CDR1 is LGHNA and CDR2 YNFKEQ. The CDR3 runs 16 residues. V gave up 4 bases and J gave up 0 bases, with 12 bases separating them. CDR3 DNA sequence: TGTGCCAGCAGCCGCCGACCGGGGGCGAACACCGGGGAGCTGTTTTTT. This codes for CASSRRPGANTGELFF.

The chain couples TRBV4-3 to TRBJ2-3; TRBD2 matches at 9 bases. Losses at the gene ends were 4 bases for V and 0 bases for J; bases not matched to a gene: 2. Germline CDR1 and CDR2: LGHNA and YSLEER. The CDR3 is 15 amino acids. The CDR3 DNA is TGCGCCAGCAGCCCCAGCGGGGGGAGCACAGATACGCAGTATTTT. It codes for CASSPSGGSTDTQYF.

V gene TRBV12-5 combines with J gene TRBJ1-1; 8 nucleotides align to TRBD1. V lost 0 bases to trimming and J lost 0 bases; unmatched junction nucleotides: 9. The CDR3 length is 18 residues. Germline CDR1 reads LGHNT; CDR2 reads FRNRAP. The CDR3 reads CASGLVARGLLMNTEAFF. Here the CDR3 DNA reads TGTGCTAGTGGTTTGGTCGCCAGGGGGCTGCTAATGAACACTGAAGCTTTCTTT.